These 16 T cell receptor beta chains came from one sample sequenced in a study of shared clonotypes between healthy human individuals. Here immunoSEQ multiplex PCR was the method, and the copy in TCRdb shows in-frame clones only, minus some. The sample lists some 580,000 clones, around 97% occurring once. The sample comprised naive CD4+ T cells sorted from blood. Subset given: CD45RA+ positively selected. The receptors shown here come from a woman aged 25 to 39 in good health.

Of note for this clone: Other DNA sequences within the sample encode an identical CDR3. V usage is TRBV5-1 and J usage is TRBJ1-1, with D possibly matching TRBD1 (5 bases). Germline lookup yields CDR1 SGHRS and CDR2 YFSETQ. The CDR3 sequence is 14 residues long. V gave up 0 bases and J gave up 3 bases, with 9 bases separating them. The chain's CDR3 is CASSLAEGYTEAFF. In DNA form, the CDR3 reads TGCGCCAGCAGCTTGGCCGAGGGGTACACTGAAGCTTTCTTT.

The chain couples TRBV19 to TRBJ2-1; 11 bases fit TRBD2. From germline, CDR1 is LNHDA and CDR2 SQIVND (reference sequence). With V trimmed by 10 bases and J by 5 bases, 16 bases remained unmatched. CDR3 length equals 17 residues. The CDR3 nucleotides are TGTGCCACTGGGACTATAGCGGGAGGGCCGAACGACAATGAGCAGTTCTTC. Translation gives CATGTIAGGPNDNEQFF.

This chain joins TRBV7-9 and TRBJ2-7; TRBD2 might be the D (5 bases). The ends were cut back, 6 bases at V and 3 bases at J, with 9 bases in the middle. This CDR3 contains 12 residues. CDR1 and CDR2 from the germline V gene are SEHNR and FQNEAQ (reference sequence). CDR3 residues: CASRSDYYEQYF. The CDR3 DNA sequence: TGTGCCAGCAGATCCGACTACTACGAGCAGTACTTC.

This chain connects TRBV2 to TRBJ2-2, with D unresolved. The germline V gene has CDR1 SNHLY and CDR2 FYNNEI. V lost 8 bases and J lost 6, with 19 bases in between. The CDR3 contains 15 residues. CDR3 sequence reads: CASGLSPPLSGELFF. The CDR3 DNA is TGTGCCAGCGGTCTTAGCCCGCCGTTGTCCGGGGAGCTGTTTTTT.

The chain is built from TRBV25-1 and TRBJ2-1, with 7 bases aligning to TRBD2. Germline values: CDR1 MGHDK, CDR2 SYGVNS. V shed 1 base, J shed 0 bases, and the junction held 3 bases outside the gene matches. The CDR3 runs 16 residues. The CDR3 region is CASSEFGGSSYNEQFF. DNA for the CDR3: TGTGCCAGCAGTGAATTCGGGGGGAGCTCCTACAATGAGCAGTTCTTC.

The rearrangement links TRBV11-1 to TRBJ2-1, with 7 bases lining up with TRBD1. This CDR3 is 15 amino acids long. The ends lost 1 base at V and 8 bases at J; junction bases unmatched: 8. Germline assignment: CDR1 SGHAT and CDR2 FQDESV (reference sequence). CDR3 bases: TGTGCCAGCAGCTTAGGCCCGACAGGGTTCGATGAGCAGTTCTTC. Residues: CASSLGPTGFDEQFF.

The V call is TRBV28, the J call TRBJ2-1; 10 bases agree with TRBD2. The CDR3 totals 15 residues. CDR1 is MDHEN, CDR2 SYDVKM, per germline. Trimming removed 5 bases from V and 8 bases from J; junction bases left unmatched: 9. DNA of the CDR3: TGTGCCAGCAGTGGACCAGCGGGAGGGCCCCATGAGCAGTTCTTC. It encodes CASSGPAGGPHEQFF. Complete variable domain (other parts from reference TRBV28 and TRBJ2-1): DVKVTQSSRYLVKRTGEKVFLECVQDMDHENMFWYRQDPGLGLRLIYFSYDVKMKEKGDIPEGYSVSREKKERFSLILESASTNQTSMYLCASSGPAGGPHEQFFGPGTRLTVL.

The genes are TRBV5-1 and TRBJ1-5, with D tentatively TRBD1 (6 bases). Germline V CDR1 and CDR2: SGHRS, YFSETQ. V lost 3 bases, J lost 5 bases, and 15 bases lay in between. This CDR3 spans 15 amino acids. CDR3 protein: CASSSRDTLDQPQHF. CDR3 bases: TGCGCCAGCAGCTCCCGGGACACCCTCGATCAGCCCCAGCATTTT.

The V call is TRBV7-9, the J call TRBJ1-2; D unclear. This CDR3 contains 8 residues. Germline lookup yields CDR1 SEHNR and CDR2 FQNEAQ (reference sequence). The CDR3, as DNA: TGTACGACGTATGGCTACACCTTC. It encodes CTTYGYTF.

The chain recombines TRBV2 with TRBJ2-5; D is undetermined. This CDR3 has 12 residues. Trimming removed 6 bases at V and 1 base at J, with 6 bases between. Germline V gene data show CDR1 as SNHLY and CDR2 as FYNNEI. This chain's CDR3 is CASRPPQETQYF. The CDR3 DNA follows: TGTGCCAGCAGGCCTCCCCAAGAGACCCAGTACTTC.

The V call is TRBV5-4, the J call TRBJ2-2, with TRBD1 matching over 9 bases. Germline V gene data show CDR1 as SGHNT and CDR2 as YYREEE (reference sequence). V gave up 5 bases and J gave up 4 bases; unmatched junction bases: 9. This CDR3 is 16 amino acids long. The CDR3 nucleotides read TGTGCCAGCAGTCCCACAGGGGGCTATGGCACCGGGGAGCTGTTTTTT. Protein: CASSPTGGYGTGELFF.

The J gene is TRBJ2-2, the V gene TRBV7-7; 8 bases are a match to TRBD2. The CDR3 sequence is 14 residues long. The V gene's germline CDR1 is SSHAT and CDR2 FNYEAQ (reference sequence). The ends lost 5 bases at V and 7 bases at J; junction bases unmatched: 6. The CDR3 sequence: CASSPSGSFGELFF. The CDR3 nucleotides are TGTGCCAGCAGCCCCAGCGGGAGCTTCGGGGAGCTGTTTTTT.

The chain couples TRBV27 to TRBJ2-7; either TRBD1 or TRBD2 may fit D (6 bases each). The V end lost 6 bases, the J end lost 1 base, and 22 bases lay between the germline ends. This CDR3 comprises 17 residues. CDR1 and CDR2 (germline): MNHEY, SMNVEV (reference sequence). As DNA, the CDR3 is TGTGCCAGCAGCCCCAAGTTCCCCGGGGGCGGATCCTACGAGCAGTACTTC. Encoded protein: CASSPKFPGGGSYEQYF.

This sequence joins TRBV2 and TRBJ2-7; TRBD2 matches at 11 bases. Germline V gene lookup returns CDR1 SNHLY and CDR2 FYNNEI. Trimming took 4 bases from V and 5 from J; bases not matched to a gene: 7. The CDR3 has 15 residues. CDR3 sequence (DNA): TGTGCCAGCAGTGGAACTAGCGGGAGATTCCACGAGCAGTACTTC. It translates to CASSGTSGRFHEQYF.

This chain uses TRBV7-3 with TRBJ1-1; 9 bases fit TRBD1. CDR3 size: 12 residues. The J segment lost 11 bases and the V segment lost 6 bases, leaving 7 bases of the junction unmatched. Germline-derived CDR1 and CDR2 are SGHTA and FQGTGA. CDR3 protein: CASSRGDREAFF. The CDR3 DNA follows: TGTGCCAGCAGTAGGGGGGACAGGGAGGCTTTCTTT.

The chain recombines TRBV4-1 with TRBJ1-2, with 7 bases that match TRBD1. Germline V gene data show CDR1 as MGHRA and CDR2 as YSYEKL. The J segment lost 2 bases and the V segment lost 4 bases, leaving 13 bases of the junction unmatched. The CDR3 is made up of 17 amino acids. The CDR3 bases are TGCGCCAGCAGCCGAGTCATCTCACAGGGGACCAACTATGGCTACACCTTC. Protein sequence: CASSRVISQGTNYGYTF.